The 15 T cell receptor beta chains reported below all come from one sample, sequenced in a study of T cell responses to AZD1222 COVID-19 vaccine. Sequenced by immunoSEQ multiplex PCR; TCRdb stores in-frame clones only, minus some. The table shows 90,000 to 120,000 clones, with 86% occurring only once. The sequenced sample was peripheral blood, obtained on day 0 of AZD1222 vaccination. The receptors stem from an adult in good health.

This clone was seen a handful of times. The J gene is TRBJ2-1, the V gene TRBV5-4, with TRBD1 matching 7 bases. Trimming cost V 7 bases and J 1 base; bases outside gene matches: 5. The CDR3 totals 14 residues. Germline loops: CDR1 SGHNT, CDR2 YYREEE (reference sequence). CDR3: CASGGQKSYNEQFF. The CDR3 bases are TGTGCCAGCGGGGGACAGAAATCCTACAATGAGCAGTTCTTC.

The chain carries TRBV10-3 and TRBJ1-1; D may be TRBD1 (5 bases). The CDR3 covers 14 residues. Trimming pared 6 bases from V and 1 base from J, leaving 12 bases between. CDR1 and CDR2 (germline): ENHRY, SYGVKD. In DNA, the CDR3 is TGTGCCATCAGGCGGGACCCTGAGAACACTGAAGCTTTCTTT. It translates to CAIRRDPENTEAFF.

This chain connects TRBV7-9 to TRBJ2-6; weak D call: TRBD2 (5 bases). This CDR3 spans 16 amino acids. V lost 0 bases to trimming and J lost 0 bases, with 6 bases between them. Germline V gene lookup returns CDR1 SEHNR and CDR2 FQNEAQ (reference sequence). The CDR3 loop reads CASSLAGSSGANVLTF. For the CDR3, the DNA is TGTGCCAGCAGCTTAGCAGGGAGCTCTGGGGCCAACGTCCTGACTTTC.

CDR3 protein: CAWKGRAGVVEKLFF. The CDR3 DNA reads as TGTGCCTGGAAAGGCAGGGCCGGCGTAGTTGAAAAACTGTTTTTT. This chain uses TRBV30 with TRBJ1-4; weak D call: TRBD1 (5 bases). Germline V gene sequence: CDR1 GTSNPN, CDR2 SVGIG (reference sequence). There are 15 residues in the CDR3. The germline V and J ends were trimmed by 4 bases and 7 bases, with 19 bases remaining between them. Variable domain in full (rest from reference TRBV30 and TRBJ1-4): SQTIHQWPATLVQPVGSPLSLECTVEGTSNPNLYWYRQAAGRGLQLLFYSVGIGQISSEVPQNLSASRPQDRQFILSSKKLLLSDSGFYLCAWKGRAGVVEKLFFGSGTQLSVL.

The chain combines TRBV11-2 with TRBJ1-1, with D possibly matching TRBD1 (5 bases). This CDR3 has 16 amino acids. V lost 6 bases and J lost 1, with 18 bases in between. Germline CDR1 reads SGHAT; CDR2 reads FQNNGV. The CDR3 region has the DNA TGTGCCAGCAGTCCCAAGGGAGACAGCTGGAACACTGAAGCTTTCTTT. Translation: CASSPKGDSWNTEAFF.

For the CDR3, the DNA is TGTGCCAGCTCGCTAGGGGGGACAGGGAACACTGAAGCTTTCTTT. Its translation: CASSLGGTGNTEAFF. This chain links TRBV18 with TRBJ1-1, with TRBD1 identical over 8 bases. Germline lookup yields CDR1 KGHSH and CDR2 LQKENI. CDR3 length: 15 amino acids. The trim removed 6 bases at V and 1 base at J, leaving 7 bases unmatched.

The chain uses TRBV6-6 and TRBJ1-2; TRBD1 might be the D (5 bases). V gave up 6 bases and J gave up 3 bases, with 8 bases separating them. Germline CDR1 and CDR2: MNHNY and SVGAGI (reference sequence). This CDR3 has 12 residues. CDR3 bases: TGTGCCAGCAGATTCAGGGACTATGGCTACACCTTC. It codes for CASRFRDYGYTF.

The V gene is TRBV15, the J gene TRBJ1-5; D remains ambiguous. The CDR3 has 15 residues. Germline V CDR1 and CDR2: LNHNV, YYDKDF (reference sequence). V was cut by 0 bases and J by 9 bases, with 15 bases left in between. The DNA of the CDR3 is TGTGCCACCAGCAGAGAGTACAGCTCAAAGGGGCCCCAGCATTTT. Translated: CATSREYSSKGPQHF.

The V call is TRBV29-1, the J call TRBJ2-1; possibly TRBD1 or TRBD2 for D (5 bases each). The CDR3 loop spans 14 amino acids. V lost 6 bases and J 2 bases, leaving 14 bases between the germline ends. Germline V gene lookup returns CDR1 SQVTM and CDR2 ANQGSEA. CDR3 region: CSVARGYPYNEQFF. The CDR3 DNA follows: TGCAGCGTAGCCCGGGGCTACCCCTACAATGAGCAGTTCTTC.

This chain uses TRBV18 with TRBJ2-7, with D tentatively TRBD1 (5 bases). V was shortened by 3 bases and J by 4 bases, with 19 bases between the two germline ends. Germline V gene lookup returns CDR1 KGHSH and CDR2 LQKENI. CDR3 length: 16 amino acids. In nucleotides, the CDR3 is TGTGCCAGCTCACCGCAATCCCAGGGAAAAAAATACGAGCAGTACTTC. Protein sequence: CASSPQSQGKKYEQYF.

The genes are TRBV28 and TRBJ2-5, with 7 bases fitting TRBD2. Germline-derived CDR1 and CDR2 are MDHEN and SYDVKM. J was trimmed by 1 base and V by 6 bases; bases with no gene match: 8. The CDR3 is made up of 15 amino acids. This chain's CDR3 is CASRTSRVIQETQYF. CDR3 bases: TGTGCCAGCAGGACTAGCCGAGTCATCCAAGAGACCCAGTACTTC.

The V gene is TRBV24-1, the J gene TRBJ1-4; D gene unclear. Germline CDR1 reads KGHDR; CDR2 reads SFDVKD. The CDR3 contains 15 residues. Deletions cut 4 bases from V and 3 bases from J, with 11 bases between. CDR3 region: CATSEGLESNEKLFF. For the CDR3, the DNA is TGTGCCACCAGTGAAGGACTGGAATCTAATGAAAAACTGTTTTTT.

This clone has more than one count but fewer than ten. V usage is TRBV6-2 or TRBV6-3 and J usage is TRBJ1-2, with 7 bases identical to TRBD1. The CDR3 extends over 13 amino acids. V dropped 6 bases and J dropped 4; count of bases not matched to a gene: 5. Germline V gene sequence: CDR1 MNHEY, CDR2 SVGEGT. The CDR3, as DNA: TGTGCCAGCAGCCCGGGACAGCGCTATGGCTACACCTTC. Translated: CASSPGQRYGYTF.

This chain joins TRBV5-1 and TRBJ1-2; 7 bases fit TRBD1. The CDR3 has 15 residues. The V segment lost 1 base and the J segment 7 bases; nucleotides outside the gene matches: 10. The germline CDR1 and CDR2 sequences are SGHRS and YFSETQ. The CDR3 DNA reads TGCGCCAGCAGCTTGCTAACAGGGGATGGTGGTGGCTACACCTTC. The encoded protein is CASSLLTGDGGGYTF.

The J gene is TRBJ2-7, the V gene TRBV15; 10 nucleotides line up with TRBD2. V shed 6 bases, J shed 3 bases, and the junction held 20 bases outside the gene matches. The CDR3 totals 19 residues. The germline V gene encodes CDR1 LNHNV and CDR2 YYDKDF (reference sequence). In DNA, the CDR3 is TGTGCCACCAGTCCCCCCCCGGGGGCTAGCGGGGGTTCCCTCTACGAGCAGTACTTC. Residues: CATSPPPGASGGSLYEQYF.